The 7 T cell receptor beta chains below all came from one sample that was sequenced in a study of shared clonotypes between healthy human individuals. Assay used: immunoSEQ multiplex PCR; TCRdb lists only in-frame clones, some missing. The sample lists roughly 1.4 million clones, 98% occurring once. Sequencing input: naive CD4+ T cells sorted from blood. Stated subset: CD45RA+ positively selected. These receptors were collected from a man aged 30 to 45 in good health.

The rearrangement joins TRBV7-2 to TRBJ2-7; a weak D match, TRBD2 (6 bases). This CDR3 comprises 15 residues. Looked up from germline, CDR1 is SGHTA and CDR2 is FQGNSA. Between the trimmed V and J ends, which lost 2 bases and 1 base, there was a span of 12 bases. The CDR3 bases are TGTGCCAGCAGCTTATACGGGACTTTATCCTACGAGCAGTACTTC. This gives the protein CASSLYGTLSYEQYF.

The chain joins TRBV7-3 to TRBJ1-1; D might be TRBD1 (6 bases). The V gene's germline CDR1 is SGHTA and CDR2 FQGTGA. V lost 6 bases and J lost 5, with 16 bases in between. The CDR3 runs 14 residues. This chain's CDR3 is CASRLDRRNTEAFF. The CDR3 DNA is TGTGCCAGCAGATTGGACAGACGTAATACTGAAGCTTTCTTT.

The chain has TRBV9 and TRBJ1-1; TRBD1 matches 7 bases. The CDR3 covers 16 residues. Germline CDR1 reads SGDLS; CDR2 reads YYNGEE. V lost 0 bases and J lost 4; bases outside the gene matches: 9. This CDR3 reads CASSVAWAGGPTEAFF. The CDR3 nucleotides read TGTGCCAGCAGCGTAGCTTGGGCAGGGGGGCCCACTGAAGCTTTCTTT.

Remarks on this clone: Other nucleotide sequences from this sample produce the same CDR3. The rearrangement uses TRBV5-1 and TRBJ2-3; D remains unclear. Germline CDR1 and CDR2: SGHRS and YFSETQ. With 0 bases removed from V and 6 bases from J, the gap between germline ends came to 5 bases. This CDR3 has 12 amino acids. In nucleotides, the CDR3 is TGCGCCAGCAGCTTGGAGGGCGATACGCAGTATTTT. Residues: CASSLEGDTQYF. The variable domain in full, completed from reference TRBV5-1 and TRBJ2-3, reads KAGVTQTPRYLIKTRGQQVTLSCSPISGHRSVSWYQQTPGQGLQFLFEYFSETQRNKGNFPGRFSGRQFSNSRSEMNVSTLELGDSALYLCASSLEGDTQYFGPGTRLTVL.

This clone has a single count. The chain recombines TRBV7-2 with TRBJ2-7; 9 positions agree with TRBD1. This CDR3 is built from 13 residues. The V gene's germline CDR1 is SGHTA and CDR2 FQGNSA. The V segment lost 5 bases and the J segment 4 bases; nucleotides outside the gene matches: 3. CDR3: CASSTGGEYEQYF. CDR3 DNA sequence: TGTGCCAGCAGCACAGGGGGCGAATACGAGCAGTACTTC.

This clone was picked up one time. The chain carries TRBV7-9 and TRBJ2-3; tentative D call: TRBD2 (5 bases). V dropped 7 bases and J dropped 0 bases, with 14 bases sitting between them. The germline CDR1 and CDR2 sequences are SEHNR and FQNEAQ (reference sequence). This CDR3 comprises 15 residues. CDR3 bases: TGTGCCAGCACCCCGAGGGAGCTTAGCACAGATACGCAGTATTTT. As protein: CASTPRELSTDTQYF.

CDR3 protein: CASSEARRSQPQHF. For the CDR3, the DNA is TGTGCCAGCAGTGAAGCCCGGAGGTCGCAGCCCCAGCATTTT. The V and J genes are TRBV2 and TRBJ1-5, with D hard to call. The CDR3 covers 14 residues. V was pared by 0 bases and J by 7 bases, with 10 bases between. Germline-derived CDR1 and CDR2 are SNHLY and FYNNEI.